Listed below are T cell receptor beta chains from one sample, sequenced in a study of blood T cell repertoires in COVID-19. The assay was immunoSEQ multiplex PCR, and TCRdb's table has in-frame clones only and misses some. The sample has roughly 92,000 clones; about nine tenths are singletons. The material sequenced was peripheral blood. The source is a man aged 50 to 59 with acute or convalescent COVID-19. Both conserved end residues are part of each CDR3. A D gene is named only where the DNA matches it firmly. Size values are once, few and many counts, or a class for expanded clones, and some rows have none.

V	size	D	J	DNA	CDR3
TRBV4-2	NA	NA	TRBJ1-2	TGTGCCAGCAGCCAAGATAGTTCGTGGATCGGCCCTAGGGGCTATGGCTACACCTTC	CASSQDSSWIGPRGYGYTF
TRBV2	NA	NA	TRBJ1-2	TGTGCCAGCAGTACTCCGACAGGACTCTATGGCTACACCTTC	CASSTPTGLYGYTF
TRBV10-3	NA	TRBD2	TRBJ2-1	TGTGCCATCAGACCTGGGACTAGCGGGAGCTATGAGCAGTTCTTC	CAIRPGTSGSYEQFF
TRBV12-3/TRBV12-4	once	NA	TRBJ2-3	TGTGCCAGCAGTTTAGTGGCATACGATACGCAGTATTTT	CASSLVAYDTQYF
TRBV12-3/TRBV12-4	NA	TRBD1	TRBJ2-7	TGTGCCAGCAGTCCGACAGGGAACGAGCAGTACTTC	CASSPTGNEQYF
TRBV12-3/TRBV12-4	NA	NA	TRBJ1-2	TGTGCCAGCAGCCTCACAGGGAACTATGGCTACACCTTC	CASSLTGNYGYTF
TRBV10-2	once	NA	TRBJ2-3	TGCGCCAGCAGTGAGTCTCCGCTTACTAGCACAGATACGCAGTATTTT	CASSESPLTSTDTQYF
TRBV2	NA	NA	TRBJ1-3	TGTGCCAGCCGTCTGAACATCTCCCCTGGAAACACCATATATTTT	CASRLNISPGNTIYF
TRBV12-3/TRBV12-4	NA	TRBD2	TRBJ2-1	TGTGCCAGCTCAAGCGGGAGGCACAATGAGCAGTTCTTC	CASSSGRHNEQFF
TRBV6-6	NA	NA	TRBJ1-4	TGTGCCAGCAGTTTTCGGACAAGAGAAAAACTGTTTTTT	CASSFRTREKLFF
TRBV11-3	NA	NA	TRBJ2-1	TGTGCCAGCAGCTTAGCTGGGGGCGCTGGGTATGAGCAGTTCTTC	CASSLAGGAGYEQFF
TRBV5-6	NA	TRBD2	TRBJ2-1	TGTGCCAGCAGTACCGGGAGGGGATCCTACAATGAGCAGTTCTTC	CASSTGRGSYNEQFF
TRBV5-1	NA	NA	TRBJ1-2	TGCGCCAGCAGCTTTAACGGCGGAGGCTACACCTTC	CASSFNGGGYTF
TRBV27	few	TRBD1	TRBJ1-1	TGTGCCAGCAGTTTAAACCGCCAGGGGGGCACTGAAGCTTTCTTT	CASSLNRQGGTEAFF
TRBV6-5	NA	NA	TRBJ2-5	TGTGCCAGCAGTTACTCGACCGGGGGTCAAGAGACCCAGTACTTC	CASSYSTGGQETQYF
TRBV7-2	NA	NA	TRBJ2-5	TGTGCCAGCAGCTTAGCGGGTGGCGGAGAGACCCAGTACTTC	CASSLAGGGETQYF
TRBV5-1	many	TRBD2	TRBJ2-1	TGCGCCAGCAGCTTCGGGGGGAGCGCGGTCAATGAGCAGTTCTTC	CASSFGGSAVNEQFF
TRBV5-8	NA	NA	TRBJ1-4	TGTGCCAGCAGCTTGGTTCGACGGAGGAATGAAAAACTGTTTTTT	CASSLVRRRNEKLFF
TRBV7-3	NA	NA	TRBJ2-6	TGTGCCAGCACCCTACAGTCCTCTGGGGCCAACGTCCTGACTTTC	CASTLQSSGANVLTF
TRBV2	NA	NA	TRBJ1-6	TGTGCCAGCAGGGGGGGGGCTGGGACACCCCTCCACTTT	CASRGGAGTPLHF
TRBV5-1	NA	TRBD1	TRBJ1-4	TGCGCCAGCACGAGGACAGGCGGGGCTAATGAAAAACTGTTTTTT	CASTRTGGANEKLFF
TRBV7-6	once	TRBD1	TRBJ2-7	TGTGCCAGCAGCCATAGGGGACAGGGAAGCCACGAGCAGTACTTC	CASSHRGQGSHEQYF
TRBV5-1	NA	NA	TRBJ2-3	TGCGCCAGCCAGCGGGGCGGGGGCGATACGCAGTATTTT	CASQRGGGDTQYF
TRBV9	NA	NA	TRBJ1-1	TGTGCCAGCAGCGTACGGGGGGTCCGAGGTGCTGAAGCTTTCTTT	CASSVRGVRGAEAFF
TRBV9	NA	TRBD2	TRBJ2-3	TGTGCCAGCAGCGTAGGACTAGCGGGAGGCACTCTGGGCACAGATACGCAGTATTTT	CASSVGLAGGTLGTDTQYF
TRBV14	once	NA	TRBJ1-2	TGTGCCAGCAGCCCACAGTTCAACTATGGCTACACCTTC	CASSPQFNYGYTF
TRBV2	NA	TRBD1	TRBJ2-7	TGTGCCAGCACTGAAACAGGGGGCAAGGAGTACTTC	CASTETGGKEYF
TRBV27	NA	TRBD1	TRBJ2-3	TGTGCCAGCAGTTCGGGACAGGGATTAGATACGCAGTATTTT	CASSSGQGLDTQYF
TRBV19	NA	NA	TRBJ1-1	TGTGCCAGTAGTATAGGAACAGGGCTAGTGGCTTTCTTT	CASSIGTGLVAFF
TRBV4-1	NA	TRBD2	TRBJ2-1	TGCGCCAGCAGCCACCCTAGCGGGAGGGGAGCAAGGAATGAGCAGTTCTTC	CASSHPSGRGARNEQFF
TRBV6-4	NA	NA	TRBJ1-1	TGTGCCAGCAGTATGAGGGCGGGTACTGAAGCTTTCTTT	CASSMRAGTEAFF
TRBV19	NA	TRBD1	TRBJ2-7	TGTGCCAGTTCCTGGACAGGGACCTACGAGCAGTACTTC	CASSWTGTYEQYF
TRBV27	NA	NA	TRBJ2-1	TGTGCCAGCCGGGACTTCGGCAATGAGCAGTTCTTC	CASRDFGNEQFF
TRBV5-1	NA	TRBD2	TRBJ2-1	TGCGCCAGCAGCTTGGACGGCGGGAGGGCCTACAATGAGCAGTTCTTC	CASSLDGGRAYNEQFF
TRBV24-1	NA	TRBD2	TRBJ2-3	TGTGCCACCAGTGGCTATTACACTAGCGGGAGGATAGATACGCAGTATTTT	CATSGYYTSGRIDTQYF
TRBV19	NA	TRBD1	TRBJ1-5	TGTGCCAGTAGTATATGGACAGGTGATCAGCCCCAGCATTTT	CASSIWTGDQPQHF
TRBV4-1	NA	TRBD1	TRBJ1-1	TGCGCCAGCAGCCAAGAAAATATGGCAGGGGGCAGGAGGACTGAAGCTTTCTTT	CASSQENMAGGRRTEAFF
TRBV2	NA	TRBD2	TRBJ2-2	TGTGCCAGCAACGGGGGGATGAACACCGGGGAGCTGTTTTTT	CASNGGMNTGELFF
TRBV6-5	NA	NA	TRBJ2-2	TGTGCCAGCAGTTGGGACAGACTAGCGAGATCCGGGGAGCTGTTTTTT	CASSWDRLARSGELFF
TRBV2	once	TRBD1	TRBJ1-1	TGTGCCAGCAGTGTTGGGACAGGGTGGGTCACTGAAGCTTTCTTT	CASSVGTGWVTEAFF
TRBV5-1	NA	TRBD1	TRBJ1-2	TGCGCCAGCAGCTTGGGGGACAGTACCTATGGCTACACCTTC	CASSLGDSTYGYTF